The source of this TCR beta chain is a study of siplizumab effects on memory and regulatory T cells. V lost 0 bases to trimming and J lost 6 bases; unmatched junction nucleotides: 6. This CDR3 has 17 residues. Germline V CDR1 and CDR2: SGDLS, YYNGEE. Study observations and caveats: A small minority of alloreactive clones were mapped to unstimulated subsets.

In the case of this clone: Its target is unknown.

Per sample, the assay covered approximately 91,000 TCR templates. Generated by immunoSEQ multiplex PCR, the TCRdb table keeps only in-frame clones and is missing some. The data show around 110,000 clones, about 94% seen once. The clonotype originates from a human donor in good health. The chain couples TRBV9 to TRBJ2-2, with 12 bases that match TRBD2. The sample taken for sequencing was non-Treg CD4+ T cells sorted from blood. The CDR3 loop reads CASSVALLAGGPGELFF. For the CDR3, the DNA is TGTGCCAGCAGCGTAGCCCTACTAGCGGGAGGTCCCGGGGAGCTGTTTTTT.